This TCR beta chain was identified in a study of blood T cells in healthy people across ages. Study-wide results and caveats: Changes in expanded clonotypes were possibly confounded, as the CMV status of donors was unknown. Donors of long life had a larger count of naive CD4+ cells and greater diversity than aged donors. Diversity of TCR beta per million T cells declined in a roughly linear way with age.

PCR was performed a second time for about 7 to 12 cycles using a sample-barcoded 5' primer and a J-beta primer mix. TCRdb used MiXCR to reprocess the 5' RACE reads, holding one entry per CDR3 protein. The repertoire has approximately 580,000 distinct CDR3 sequences, less than 25% of them found once; the top ten carry roughly 9.4%. This clonotype was counted many times. What it recognizes is unknown. Trimming at V came to 5 bases and at J to 2 bases, leaving 10 bases not matched to a gene. The CDR3 totals 16 residues. Germline V gives CDR1 SEHNR, CDR2 FQNEAQ (reference sequence). These data also featured in a second study, about T cells of mothers and their children. As reported in that work: Thymic selection molds TCR recombination products alike in related and unrelated pairs.

The receptor comes from a boy younger than 18 in good health. Sequenced input: blood. The V and J genes are TRBV7-9 and TRBJ2-7; 9 bases map to TRBD1. The CDR3 DNA reads as TGTGCCAGCAGCCTCTTCGACAGGGGGAAGCCCTACGAGCAGTACTTC. Amino acids: CASSLFDRGKPYEQYF.